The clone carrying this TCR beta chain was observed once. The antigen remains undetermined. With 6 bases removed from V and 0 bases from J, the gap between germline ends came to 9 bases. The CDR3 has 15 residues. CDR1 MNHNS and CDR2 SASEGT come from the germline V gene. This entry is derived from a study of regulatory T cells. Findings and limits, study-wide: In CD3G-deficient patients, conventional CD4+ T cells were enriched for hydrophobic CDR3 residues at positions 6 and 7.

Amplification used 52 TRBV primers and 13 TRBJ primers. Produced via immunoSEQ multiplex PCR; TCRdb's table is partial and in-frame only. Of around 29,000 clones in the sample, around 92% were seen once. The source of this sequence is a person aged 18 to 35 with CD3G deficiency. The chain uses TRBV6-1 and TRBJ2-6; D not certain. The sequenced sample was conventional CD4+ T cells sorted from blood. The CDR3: CASSPSSSGANVLTF. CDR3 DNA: TGTGCCAGCAGCCCGAGCAGCTCTGGGGCCAACGTCCTGACTTTC.